This passage covers 16 T cell receptor beta chains from one sample sequenced in a study of T cells after yellow fever vaccination. MiXCR was run by TCRdb on the 5' RACE reads, yielding one entry per CDR3 protein. This sample has under 350,000 distinct CDR3 sequences, with roughly 4% found just once. This specimen consisted of PBMCs, obtained 5 days after the yellow fever booster vaccination. All receptors derive from a man younger than 35 who received the YFV17D yellow fever vaccine.

This clonotype was seen more than once but under ten times. The rearrangement links TRBV9 to TRBJ2-1; TRBD2 agrees at 8 bases. The J segment lost 7 bases and the V segment lost 0 bases, leaving 6 bases of the junction unmatched. CDR1 and CDR2 from the germline V gene are SGDLS and YYNGEE. The CDR3 runs 15 residues. CDR3 residues: CASSVGSGVENEQFF. In DNA form, the CDR3 reads TGTGCCAGCAGCGTAGGTAGCGGGGTCGAGAATGAGCAGTTCTTC. The full variable domain, in which reference TRBV9 and TRBJ2-1 provide the parts outside the CDR3, is DSGVTQTPKHLITATGQRVTLRCSPRSGDLSVYWYQQSLDQGLQFLIQYYNGEERAKGNILERFSAQQFPDLHSELNLSSLELGDSALYFCASSVGSGVENEQFFGPGTRLTVL.

This clonotype was detected ten times or more. The gene calls are TRBV6-1 and TRBJ2-1; TRBD1 agrees at 9 bases. Germline CDR1 is MNHNS and CDR2 is SASEGT. The CDR3 runs to 14 residues. With 5 bases clipped from V and 7 bases from J, the junction kept 6 bases outside the gene matches. The CDR3 DNA follows: TGTGCCAGCAGTACCCACAGGGGGCTTAATGAGCAGTTCTTC. Its translation: CASSTHRGLNEQFF.

This clonotype was observed a handful of times. This chain connects TRBV20-1 to TRBJ2-3, with D possibly matching TRBD2 (5 bases). Trimming took off 1 base at V and 6 bases at J, with 8 bases between the two ends. Germline CDR1 reads DFQATT; CDR2 reads SNEGSKA (reference sequence). CDR3 length: 12 residues. The CDR3 is CSARGSGDTQYF. CDR3 nucleotide sequence: TGCAGTGCTAGAGGGAGCGGTGATACGCAGTATTTT.

This chain connects TRBV5-1 to TRBJ2-1, with D possibly being TRBD2 (5 bases). This CDR3 region has 14 residues. Germline V gives CDR1 SGHRS, CDR2 YFSETQ. Trimming left V 0 bases short and J 8 bases short, with 12 bases between. The CDR3 DNA sequence: TGCGCCAGCAGCTTGGAACGAGCGGTCGATGAGCAGTTCTTC. The encoded protein is CASSLERAVDEQFF.

This clonotype was seen only a few times. The V and J genes are TRBV10-3 and TRBJ2-5; 8 bases map to TRBD2. This CDR3 is 15 amino acids long. Per germline, CDR1 ENHRY and CDR2 SYGVKD. V trimming: 10 bases; J trimming: 5 bases; junction bases outside the gene matches: 15. The CDR3 DNA reads TGTGCCAGTTCGTACCACGGGGGGGCGGGGGAGACCCAGTACTTC. This sequence encodes CASSYHGGAGETQYF.

This clonotype came up a few times. The rearrangement links TRBV19 to TRBJ2-7, with 7 bases fitting TRBD1. Germline V gene data show CDR1 as LNHDA and CDR2 as SQIVND (reference sequence). The CDR3 is 13 residues long. V lost 6 bases, J lost 2 bases, and 4 bases stayed unmatched. The CDR3 sequence: CASSADRTYEQYF. The CDR3 region has the DNA TGTGCCAGTAGCGCGGACAGGACCTACGAGCAGTACTTC.

This clonotype was picked up many times. This chain connects TRBV5-1 to TRBJ2-1; no clear D. This CDR3 comprises 14 residues. Trimming removed 1 base at V and 5 bases at J, with 10 bases between. Germline V CDR1 and CDR2: SGHRS, YFSETQ. The DNA of the CDR3 is TGCGCCAGCAGCTTGTACCGGACCCACAATGAGCAGTTCTTC. Protein product: CASSLYRTHNEQFF.

The V and J genes are TRBV7-2 and TRBJ1-5, with TRBD1 as a possible D gene (5 bases). With 1 base removed from V and 4 bases from J, the gap between germline ends came to 14 bases. The CDR3 covers 16 residues. Germline V gene lookup returns CDR1 SGHTA and CDR2 FQGNSA. CDR3 sequence reads: CASSLGGRAGNQPQHF. The CDR3 nucleotides are TGTGCCAGCAGCTTAGGTGGTAGGGCAGGGAATCAGCCCCAGCATTTT. Full variable domain (rest looked up from reference TRBV7-2 and TRBJ1-5): GAGVSQSPSNKVTEKGKDVELRCDPISGHTALYWYRQSLGQGLEFLIYFQGNSAPDKSGLPSDRFSAERTGGSVSTLTIQRTQQEDSAVYLCASSLGGRAGNQPQHFGDGTRLSIL.

The genes are TRBV15 and TRBJ1-6, with D uncertain. Germline-derived CDR1 and CDR2 are LNHNV and YYDKDF (reference sequence). The length of the CDR3 is 13 residues. Trimming took off 8 bases at V and 6 bases at J, with 11 bases between the two ends. In DNA, the CDR3 is TGTGCCACCCAAGGGTCACGTAATTCACCCCTCCACTTT. Translation: CATQGSRNSPLHF.

The V gene is TRBV7-2, the J gene TRBJ1-6; D gene unclear. From germline, CDR1 is SGHTA and CDR2 FQGNSA. CDR3 length: 15 amino acids. V was shortened by 5 bases and J by 11 bases, with 19 bases between the two germline ends. The CDR3 nucleotides read TGTGCCAGCAGCGGGCCTGGCCTCCAAGAGACACCCCTCCACTTT. Its protein is CASSGPGLQETPLHF. The full variable domain, completed using reference TRBV7-2 and TRBJ1-6, is GAGVSQSPSNKVTEKGKDVELRCDPISGHTALYWYRQSLGQGLEFLIYFQGNSAPDKSGLPSDRFSAERTGGSVSTLTIQRTQQEDSAVYLCASSGPGLQETPLHFGNGTRLTVT.

The sample holds a few counts of this clonotype. The chain joins TRBV5-1 to TRBJ2-7, with a tentative D call TRBD2 (6 bases). The V and J ends lost 0 bases and 1 base respectively, with 11 bases between them. Germline CDR1 reads SGHRS; CDR2 reads YFSETQ. The CDR3 is 15 residues long. DNA for the CDR3: TGCGCCAGCAGCTTGGGGAGGGTGCTTTCCTACGAGCAGTACTTC. Translation gives CASSLGRVLSYEQYF.

This clonotype was counted a few times. The V call is TRBV5-4, the J call TRBJ2-1, with D unclear. CDR1 SGHNT and CDR2 YYREEE come from the germline V gene (reference sequence). CDR3 length equals 11 residues. Deletions cut 1 base from V and 8 bases from J, with 4 bases between. The CDR3, as DNA: TGTGCCAGCAGCTTGACCCATGAGCAGTTCTTC. It encodes CASSLTHEQFF.

This clonotype was seen many times. The V and J genes are TRBV5-1 and TRBJ1-2, with D tentatively TRBD1 (5 bases). The CDR3 covers 15 residues. Germline V gives CDR1 SGHRS, CDR2 YFSETQ. Trimming took 4 bases from V and 0 from J, leaving 13 bases between them. CDR3 DNA: TGCGCCAGCAGCGAACAGGTTGCCCCTAACTATGGCTACACCTTC. Its translation: CASSEQVAPNYGYTF.

This clonotype was detected a few times. The V and J genes are TRBV3-1 and TRBJ2-1; D is unclear. Germline V CDR1 and CDR2: LGHDT, YNNKEL (reference sequence). The ends were cut back, 0 bases at V and 10 bases at J, with 34 bases in the middle. This CDR3 spans 21 amino acids. CDR3 DNA: TGTGCCAGCAGCCAAGAGGGTAGCTCTGAAGCGACCCTCCTGTTCGGCAAGGAGCAGTTCTTC. It specifies CASSQEGSSEATLLFGKEQFF.

The sample holds many counts of this clonotype. The gene calls are TRBV9 and TRBJ1-6; unclear D gene. V gave up 0 bases and J gave up 3 bases, with 10 bases separating them. This CDR3 is built from 16 residues. CDR1 and CDR2 (germline): SGDLS, YYNGEE. The CDR3 reads CASSVVPTGYNSPLHF. The CDR3, as DNA: TGTGCCAGCAGCGTAGTTCCGACCGGCTATAATTCACCCCTCCACTTT.

The chain couples TRBV4-1 to TRBJ2-5; D is unresolved. The V end lost 1 base, the J end lost 3 bases, and 9 bases lay between the germline ends. CDR1 and CDR2 from the germline V gene are MGHRA and YSYEKL. CDR3 length: 14 amino acids. The CDR3 DNA follows: TGCGCCAGCAGCCAAGGGGCCTTAAAAGAGACCCAGTACTTC. As protein: CASSQGALKETQYF.